This T cell receptor (beta chain) was documented in a study of Ad26.COV2.S vaccination and SARS-CoV-2 variants. About the research overall: Dosing was one shot or two shots 56 days apart. Points from the study as a whole: Total T cell responses, in the TCR breadth and depth analyses, may have been underestimated. Comparability of non-spike TCR breadth was observed across vaccine and placebo recipients.

Treatment denoted: around 19 received Ad26.COV2.S at low or high dose, single or two shots; a few received placebo; per-sample allocation not given. Specimens were obtained on day 63 following the first vaccine or placebo injection. Cohort 1b enrolled adults aged 18-55 years in Boston. Germline V lookup: CDR1 MDHEN, CDR2 SYDVKM. Trimming removed 6 bases from V and 2 bases from J; junction bases left unmatched: 9. The CDR3 spans 16 residues. In regard to this clone: As yet, its antigen is unknown.

The assay was immunoSEQ multiplex PCR, and TCRdb's table has in-frame clones only and misses some. The table includes roughly 400,000 clones, about 92% detected once. The V gene is TRBV28, the J gene TRBJ2-3; 9 bases line up with TRBD2. Source: peripheral blood, taken in a trial of Ad26.COV2.S vaccine versus placebo. This clonotype originated in a person aged 18-65 years who received the Ad26.COV2.S COVID-19 vaccine or a placebo. The CDR3 region is CASSPVAGENTDTQYF. The CDR3 DNA follows: TGTGCCAGCAGCCCGGTAGCGGGAGAGAACACAGATACGCAGTATTTT.